These T cell receptor beta chains were read from a single sample in a study of cytomegalovirus exposure and HLA in healthy donors. The repertoire was sequenced with immunoSEQ multiplex PCR; TCRdb's copy has only in-frame clones and lacks some. The repertoire includes about 90,000 clones, 85% to 90% of them detected once, and around 2.5% sits in the top ten. Specimen: PBMCs. The source of these receptors is a man aged 18 to 30 in good health and CMV-seronegative. CDR3s include the opening cysteine and the closing phenylalanine or tryptophan. The order of the fields is J gene, clone size, V gene, D gene, CDR3 DNA, CDR3 protein. The D gene is left open where the match is weak. A clone size is listed for some rows: how often the clone was seen (once, few, many), or a class if it is expanded.

TRBJ2-6	NA	TRBV7-6	NA	TGTGCCAGCAGCTTTTACCCCAGTGGGGCCAACGTCCTGACTTTC	CASSFYPSGANVLTF
TRBJ2-7	NA	TRBV9	TRBD1	TGTGCCAGCAGAAACGCTCTCCGGGACAGGGGGCTTTGTGAGCAGTACTTC	CASRNALRDRGLCEQYF
TRBJ2-2	NA	TRBV18	NA	TGTGCCAGCTCACTGGCGAGCGGCGCCGGGGAGCTGTTTTTT	CASSLASGAGELFF
TRBJ2-2	NA	TRBV27	NA	TGTGCCAGCAGCCACCACCCACTACAAATCACCGGGGAGCTGTTTTTT	CASSHHPLQITGELFF
TRBJ2-7	NA	TRBV7-2	NA	TGTGCCAGTAACCGAAGGGAGCTCTCCGAGCAGTACTTC	CASNRRELSEQYF
TRBJ2-2	NA	TRBV28	TRBD2	TGTGCCAGCAGCGGGGGCCGGCTAGCGGGACCTCAGGGGACCGGGGAGCTGTTTTTT	CASSGGRLAGPQGTGELFF
TRBJ2-1	once	TRBV7-6	TRBD2	TGTGCCAGCAGCCCCCGTACTAGCGGAAGATCACCCAATGAGCAGTTCTTC	CASSPRTSGRSPNEQFF
TRBJ1-5	few	TRBV27	NA	TGTGCCAGCAGTTTATCCCCCCCTCCCGACAGTGTTCAGCCCCAGCATTTT	CASSLSPPPDSVQPQHF
TRBJ1-1	NA	TRBV15	TRBD1	TGTGCCACCAGCAAGGACAGGGGTGGGGCTGAAGCTTTCTTT	CATSKDRGGAEAFF
TRBJ1-1	few	TRBV7-8	TRBD1	TGTGCCAGCAGCTTCGGGACAGGGGTAACTGAAGCTTTCTTT	CASSFGTGVTEAFF
TRBJ2-5	few	TRBV2	TRBD1	TGTGCCAGCAGAAGGGACAGGAACCAAGAGACCCAGTACTTC	CASRRDRNQETQYF
TRBJ2-3	NA	TRBV7-3	NA	TGTGCCAGCAGCGTGGGCCAGGGACATTCCACAGATACGCAGTATTTT	CASSVGQGHSTDTQYF
TRBJ2-1	once	TRBV5-1	TRBD2	TGCGCCAGCAGCCTTGGGACTAGCGGGAGGCAATACAATGAGCAGTTCTTC	CASSLGTSGRQYNEQFF